Listed here is a single TCR beta chain. Its specificity is not known. The CDR3 contains 20 residues. Per germline, CDR1 SGHNT and CDR2 YYREEE (reference sequence). The trim removed 1 base at V and 3 bases at J, leaving 15 bases unmatched. 13 Jbeta primers and 60 Vbeta primers were used for the PCR. This table comes from immunoSEQ multiplex PCR, and its TCRdb copy is limited to in-frame clones, with some not included. The sample holds about 160,000 clones, less than 80% seen once. These data are taken from a study of cytomegalovirus exposure and HLA in healthy donors. Study results and caveats: In vitro assays verified that three CMV-associated chains recognized CMV antigens specifically. Within an earlier analysis, most TCR beta V segments proved productive either about 90% or about 30% of the time. Reported performance of the classifier showed diagnosis of cytomegalovirus status with high specificity and sensitivity.

The sequence derives from a man aged 40-49 years in good health and CMV-seronegative. The genes are TRBV5-4 and TRBJ2-2; 10 bases fit TRBD2. The sample consisted of PBMCs. CDR3 protein: CASSLPGRGAGGPYTGELFF. CDR3 DNA: TGTGCCAGCAGCTTGCCCGGGAGGGGAGCGGGAGGGCCTTACACCGGGGAGCTGTTTTTT.